In this sample, the clone carrying this TCR beta chain turned up a few times. Its specificity is not known. These data originate in a study of cytomegalovirus exposure and HLA in healthy donors. At the level of the study: Unique TCRs numbering roughly 85 million, obtained from HLA-typed donors, made up an early data release.

Overall study results and limits: Most likely, a cluster of highly shared sequence variants arose as a sequencing artifact. A later analysis showed TCR association rates differing by HLA locus, peaking at DRB1 and lowest at HLA-C. The listing of 150 to 200 TCR beta chains classed them as cytomegalovirus-associated.

This CDR3 is built from 16 residues. The V and J ends lost 6 bases and 4 bases, in that order; junction bases with no gene match: 12. Germline loops: CDR1 MNHEY, CDR2 SMNVEV (reference sequence). The PCR was carried out with 60 Vbeta primers and 13 Jbeta primers. Repertoires were generated with immunoSEQ multiplex PCR, while TCRdb's copy carries only in-frame clones and drops some. This sample has around 100,000 clones; around 79% occur once, and the top ten carry 1.9%. The sequence came from a woman aged 40-49 years in good health and CMV-seronegative. The chain joins TRBV27 to TRBJ1-1; 9 nucleotides agree with TRBD1. Input material: PBMCs. CDR3 loop: CASRHTQGAGPTEAFF. The CDR3 coding sequence is TGTGCCAGCAGACACACACAGGGGGCGGGGCCCACTGAAGCTTTCTTT.